These 24 T cell receptor beta chains came from one sample sequenced in a study of T cell repertoires in cytomegalovirus infection. Their antigens are not known. TCRdb redid the calling of the reads with MiXCR, one entry per CDR3 protein. The sample gives about 920,000 distinct CDR3 sequences, around 29% of which show up once; over 12% is in the top ten. The sample in question was cultured CD8+ T cells from PBMCs, obtained from culture after CMV antigen stimulation. The source is a human donor in good health (CMV status not recorded). Some clones in this sample may be carry-over from other donors' samples.

The V and J genes are TRBV4-2 and TRBJ2-3, with TRBD2 as a possible D gene (6 bases). Germline loops: CDR1 LGHNA, CDR2 YNFKEQ. V was cut by 1 base and J by 4 bases, with 18 bases left in between. The CDR3 is 17 amino acids. CDR3 nucleotide sequence: TGTGCCAGCAGCCAAGGAACGGGGACTTCGTTTGCAGATACGCAGTATTTT. Its protein product is CASSQGTGTSFADTQYF.

V is TRBV2 and J is TRBJ1-4; D is unclear. The CDR3 spans 10 residues. Germline CDR1 reads SNHLY; CDR2 reads FYNNEI. The ends were cut back, 10 bases at V and 9 bases at J, with 9 bases in the middle. CDR3: CATRGKKLFF. CDR3 coding DNA: TGTGCCACCAGAGGGAAAAAACTGTTTTTT.

This clonotype was observed many times. The genes are TRBV6-1 and TRBJ1-1; perhaps TRBD1 as D (6 bases). The CDR3 runs to 12 residues. CDR1 MNHNS and CDR2 SASEGT come from the germline V gene. V dropped 0 bases and J dropped 11 bases, with 10 bases sitting between them. CDR3 sequence reads: CASSEATRGAFF. The CDR3 region has the DNA TGTGCCAGCAGTGAAGCAACCAGGGGCGCTTTCTTT.

There are a few counts of this clonotype. The chain uses TRBV7-9 and TRBJ2-5, with 7 bases matching TRBD1. Germline CDR1 reads SEHNR; CDR2 reads FQNEAQ (reference sequence). V lost 6 bases and J lost 2; bases outside the gene matches: 12. This CDR3 comprises 16 residues. CDR3 nucleotides: TGTGCCAGCAGATCGGACAGGCTTAACTCTCAAGAGACCCAGTACTTC. As protein: CASRSDRLNSQETQYF.

This clonotype was seen at least ten times. The chain carries TRBV6-2 or TRBV6-3 and TRBJ2-7; TRBD1 might be the D (6 bases). Germline V lookup: CDR1 MNHEY, CDR2 SVGEGT. The CDR3 sequence is 13 residues long. The V end was cut by 7 bases, the J end by 3 bases, with 13 bases between. The CDR3 sequence: CASTKGQGYEQYV. The CDR3 DNA sequence: TGTGCCAGCACCAAGGGACAAGGCTACGAGCAGTACGTC.

Note on this clonotype: A junction end diverges from the germline sequence, so it may reflect a read error. The chain recombines TRBV7-6 with TRBJ1-6; D remains ambiguous. Germline V gives CDR1 SGHVS, CDR2 FNYEAQ. CDR3 length: 15 amino acids. DNA of the CDR3: TGTGCCAGCAGCTTCGCGGCAGTGGATAATTCACCCCTCCTCTTT. Amino acid sequence: CASSFAAVDNSPLLF.

A few counts support this clonotype. The V gene is TRBV2, the J gene TRBJ1-2; D is uncertain. The germline V gene has CDR1 SNHLY and CDR2 FYNNEI. CDR3 length equals 15 residues. V shed 10 bases and J shed 1 base, with 19 bases lying between them. The CDR3 DNA reads TGTGCCATCCTGACCCGGAGGAACCTTAACTATGGCTACACCTTC. Its translation: CAILTRRNLNYGYTF.

The V gene is TRBV12-3 or TRBV12-4, the J gene TRBJ2-7; D perhaps matches TRBD1 (5 bases). The CDR3 is made up of 13 amino acids. V dropped 2 bases and J dropped 2 bases, with 7 bases sitting between them. This chain's CDR3 is CASSLKGPYEQYV. CDR3 DNA: TGTGCCAGCAGTTTAAAGGGGCCCTACGAGCAGTACGTC.

This sequence joins TRBV14 and TRBJ2-7; D is uncertain. Trimming removed 0 bases at V and 4 bases at J, with 4 bases between. CDR1 is SGHDN, CDR2 FVKESK, per germline. CDR3 length equals 12 residues. CDR3 region: CASSQEKYEQYF. The CDR3 DNA is TGTGCCAGCAGCCAAGAAAAGTACGAGCAGTACTTC.

The chain uses TRBV12-3 or TRBV12-4 and TRBJ1-5; D unresolved. The CDR3 extends over 12 amino acids. With 5 bases removed from V and 9 bases from J, the gap between germline ends came to 11 bases. CDR3 protein: CASSPGRWPQHF. The CDR3 coding sequence is TGTGCCAGCAGTCCTGGACGGTGGCCCCAGCATTTT.

The chain carries TRBV6-5 and TRBJ1-4; no clear D. Trimming took 0 bases from V and 8 from J, leaving 16 bases between them. The CDR3 runs 16 residues. Germline assignment: CDR1 MNHEY and CDR2 SVGAGI. The CDR3 DNA follows: TGTGCCAGCAGTTACTCGATGCCCCTCCGCCCGGAAAAACTGTTTTTT. Translation gives CASSYSMPLRPEKLFF.

In its sample, this clonotype was seen a few times. The chain carries TRBV7-6 and TRBJ2-3, with TRBD1 identical over 9 bases. Germline-derived CDR1 and CDR2 are SGHVS and FNYEAQ. The CDR3 sequence is 17 residues long. V gave up 2 bases and J gave up 3 bases; unmatched junction bases: 9. CDR3 coding DNA: TGTGCCAGCAGCTTATACGGGGGACAGGGAGGTACAGATACGCAGTATTTT. This encodes CASSLYGGQGGTDTQYF. Combining the CDR3 with reference TRBV7-6 and TRBJ2-3 gives the whole variable domain GAGVSQSPRYKVTKRGQDVALRCDPISGHVSLYWYRQALGQGPEFLTYFNYEAQQDKSGLPNDRFSAERPEGSISTLTIQRTEQRDSAMYRCASSLYGGQGGTDTQYFGPGTRLTVL.

This clonotype was recorded a few times. This chain joins TRBV7-6 and TRBJ2-5, with D unresolved. V lost 3 bases, J lost 5 bases, and 10 bases lay in between. The CDR3 runs to 13 residues. Germline values: CDR1 SGHVS, CDR2 FNYEAQ. CDR3 loop: CASSFSRVETQYF. The CDR3 region has the DNA TGTGCCAGCAGCTTTAGTCGAGTGGAGACCCAGTACTTC.

The rearrangement links TRBV23-1 to TRBJ2-7; 10 bases align to TRBD1. TRBV23-1 is an open reading frame, and its role is uncertain. V trimming: 7 bases; J trimming: 9 bases; junction bases outside the gene matches: 18. The CDR3 length is 16 residues. The CDR3 region has the DNA TGCGCCAGCATTCCGAATGGGGACAGGGGTTCCATCGGGCAGTACGTC. This codes for CASIPNGDRGSIGQYV.

This rearrangement joins TRBV24-1 to TRBJ2-1; tentatively, D is TRBD1 or TRBD2 (6 bases each). The CDR3 spans 11 residues. CDR1 is KGHDR and CDR2 is SFDVKD in the germline V gene. Trimming cost V 6 bases and J 10 bases, with 9 bases left between them. The CDR3 DNA reads as TGTGCCACCAGTTTGGGGGGCGAGCAGTTCTTC. It codes for CATSLGGEQFF.

The V gene is TRBV6-2 or TRBV6-3, the J gene TRBJ2-7; D unresolved. V shed 1 base and J shed 1 base, with 5 bases lying between them. Germline V gene data show CDR1 as MNHEY and CDR2 as SVGEGT. The CDR3 loop spans 13 amino acids. This CDR3 is CASSYLGSYEQYV. The CDR3 region has the DNA TGTGCCAGCAGTTACTTAGGGTCCTACGAGCAGTACGTC.

In its sample, this clonotype was seen a few times. The chain joins TRBV7-2 to TRBJ1-2; no firm D call. Looked up from germline, CDR1 is SGHTA and CDR2 is FQGNSA. V lost 6 bases to trimming and J lost 5 bases, with 13 bases between them. This CDR3 has 13 amino acids. Here the CDR3 reads CASSQYTLYGYTF. CDR3 DNA: TGTGCCAGCAGTCAGTACACTTTATATGGCTACACCTTC.

Only a few counts were recorded for this clonotype. The V call is TRBV20-1, the J call TRBJ2-7, with D perhaps TRBD2 (5 bases). With 1 base removed from V and 1 base from J, the gap between germline ends came to 5 bases. The CDR3 has 12 amino acids. CDR1 and CDR2 from the germline V gene are DFQATT and SNEGSKA (reference sequence). CDR3 nucleotides: TGCAGTGCTAGAGGGGAGTCCTACGAGCAGTACTTC. Protein sequence: CSARGESYEQYF.

There are a few counts of this clonotype. V is TRBV10-2 and J is TRBJ1-2; 7 bases are a match to TRBD1. Germline V CDR1 and CDR2: WSHSY, SAAADI. Trimming removed 8 bases from V and 7 bases from J; junction bases left unmatched: 7. The length of the CDR3 is 12 residues. CDR3 DNA: TGCGCCAGCGGCTACGGACAGGTTGGCTACACCTTC. Its protein product is CASGYGQVGYTF.

This clonotype was observed a handful of times. V gene TRBV7-6 combines with J gene TRBJ2-2, with 9 bases that match TRBD1. With V trimmed by 4 bases and J by 6 bases, 6 bases remained unmatched. The CDR3 is 15 residues long. Germline V lookup: CDR1 SGHVS, CDR2 FNYEAQ. The CDR3 coding sequence is TGTGCCAGCAGCTCCCGACAGGGGGGGCCCGGGGAGCTGTTTTTT. This codes for CASSSRQGGPGELFF.

This clonotype has just a few counts. This rearrangement joins TRBV28 to TRBJ2-7; D unclear. The CDR3 loop spans 14 amino acids. The germline gives CDR1 MDHEN, CDR2 SYDVKM. Trimming removed 4 bases from V and 2 bases from J, with 12 bases in between. CDR3 loop: CASSSPDGPYEQYV. The DNA of the CDR3 is TGTGCCAGCAGTTCGCCCGACGGTCCCTACGAGCAGTACGTC.

V and J are TRBV2 and TRBJ2-5, with D perhaps TRBD1 or TRBD2 (6 bases each). The CDR3 is 14 amino acids. Trimming removed 6 bases from V and 3 bases from J, with 14 bases in between. The germline CDR1 and CDR2 sequences are SNHLY and FYNNEI. The CDR3 sequence is CASRTAGEEETQYF. In DNA form, the CDR3 reads TGTGCCAGCAGGACGGCAGGGGAGGAAGAGACCCAGTACTTC. The full variable domain, in which reference TRBV2 and TRBJ2-5 provide the parts outside the CDR3, is EPEVTQTPSHQVTQMGQEVILRCVPISNHLYFYWYRQILGQKVEFLVSFYNNEISEKSEIFDDQFSVERPDGSNFTLKIRSTKLEDSAMYFCASRTAGEEETQYFGPGTRLLVL.

Points on this clonotype: Since a much larger clone is just one base distant, this may be a read error. The chain combines TRBV13 with TRBJ2-3, with D unclear. Germline CDR1 is PRHDT and CDR2 is FYEKMQ (reference sequence). This CDR3 contains 12 residues. V was pared by 4 bases and J by 4 bases, with 6 bases between. The CDR3 is CASSSYSDTQYF. Here the CDR3 DNA reads TGTGCCAGCAGCTCATACTCAGATACGCAGTATTTT.

This clonotype appeared a few times. The chain uses TRBV6-2 or TRBV6-3 and TRBJ1-5, with no clear D. Trimming pared 5 bases from V and 0 bases from J, leaving 5 bases between. The CDR3 is made up of 13 amino acids. In germline, CDR1 is MNHEY, CDR2 SVGEGT. CDR3 region: CASSIVSNQPQHF. Here the CDR3 DNA reads TGTGCCAGCAGTATCGTTAGCAATCAGCCCCAGCATTTT.